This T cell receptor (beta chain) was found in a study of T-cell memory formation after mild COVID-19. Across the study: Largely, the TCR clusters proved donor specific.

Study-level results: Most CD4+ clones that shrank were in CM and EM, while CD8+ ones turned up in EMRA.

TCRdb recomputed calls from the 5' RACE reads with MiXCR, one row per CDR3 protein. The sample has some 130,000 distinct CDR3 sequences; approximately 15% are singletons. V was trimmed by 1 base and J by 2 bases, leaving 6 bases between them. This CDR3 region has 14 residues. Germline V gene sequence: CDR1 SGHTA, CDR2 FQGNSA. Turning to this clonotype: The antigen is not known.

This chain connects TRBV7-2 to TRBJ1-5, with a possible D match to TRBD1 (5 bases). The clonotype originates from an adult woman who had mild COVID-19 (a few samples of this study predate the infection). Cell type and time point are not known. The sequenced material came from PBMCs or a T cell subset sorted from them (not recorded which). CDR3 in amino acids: CASSLETGNQPQHF. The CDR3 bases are TGTGCCAGCAGCTTAGAGACAGGCAATCAGCCCCAGCATTTT.